These 2 T cell receptor beta chains originate from one sample sequenced in a study of Graves' ophthalmopathy and Graves' hyperthyroidism. Amplification of the TCR beta CDR3 regions used RNA transcripts (as template). HTBI primers were used in a first-round RT-PCR, which preceded a second-round multiplex PCR. TCRdb reprocessed the multiplex PCR reads via MiXCR and lists one record per CDR3 protein. In the table there are some 1.1 million distinct CDR3 sequences, approximately 35% of which are singletons. The material sequenced was peripheral blood or thyroid tissue (not recorded which). These receptor sequences come from an adult man with Graves' hyperthyroidism.

This clonotype was counted only a few times. The rearrangement joins TRBV6-5 to TRBJ2-5; D is possibly TRBD1 (6 bases). The germline V gene encodes CDR1 MNHEY and CDR2 SVGAGI. CDR3 length: 14 amino acids. The germline V and J ends were trimmed by 6 bases and 2 bases, with 13 bases remaining between them. CDR3 region: CASRGDRRQETQYF. The DNA of the CDR3 is TGTGCCAGCAGGGGTGACAGGAGACAAGAGACCCAGTACTTC.

V gene TRBV5-6 combines with J gene TRBJ1-2; TRBD1 agrees at 11 bases. The CDR3 has 15 residues. Per the germline V gene, CDR1 is SGHDT and CDR2 is YYEEEE. V lost 7 bases and J lost 1; bases outside the gene matches: 6. The chain's CDR3 is CASGPGQGGNYGYTF. The CDR3 region has the DNA TGTGCCAGCGGCCCGGGACAGGGGGGTAACTATGGCTACACCTTC.